This entry describes one T cell receptor beta chain. Its antigen is as yet unknown. Measured with immunoSEQ multiplex PCR; TCRdb has only the in-frame clones, and not every one. The sample lists around 150,000 clones; approximately 80% were seen once. This entry belongs to a study of cytomegalovirus exposure and HLA in healthy donors. Study-level findings and limits: The tendency of first-cohort TCR clusters to co-occur in the approximately 120 validation repertoires was identified by a subsequent analysis.

Trimming removed 7 bases from V and 2 bases from J, with 10 bases in between. Per the germline V gene, CDR1 is LNHDA and CDR2 is SQIVND (reference sequence). The CDR3 runs 13 residues. The TCR sequence derives from a man aged 30 to 45 in good health and CMV-seropositive. Sequencing used PBMCs. The V and J genes are TRBV19 and TRBJ2-3; no clear D gene. CDR3 nucleotides: TGTGCCAGTAAATCGGGTTACACAGATACGCAGTATTTT. Amino acids: CASKSGYTDTQYF.